This T cell receptor (beta chain) is drawn from a study of T cell responses to AZD1222 COVID-19 vaccine. Findings and caveats of the study: White British donors predominated, females outnumbered males, and clonal diversity was possibly underestimated. Regions left unmutated in variants are reportedly the target of nearly half of spike-specific TCRs. Along spike, vaccine-associated CD4 TCRs were found throughout, with dominance at 160-218 and 743-854. Following two doses of AZD1222, Spike-specific TCR breadth and depth rose.

Germline lookup yields CDR1 SEHNR and CDR2 FQNEAQ (reference sequence). The CDR3 is made up of 16 amino acids. Unmatched junction bases numbered 6, after V lost 1 base and J lost 5 bases. Libraries were prepared by immunoSEQ multiplex PCR; TCRdb keeps only in-frame clonotypes and omits some of them. The sample contains 120,000 to 150,000 clones, under 95% of which appear only once. Comment on this clone: The antigen is unknown.

The clonotype was recovered from an adult in good health. The chain carries TRBV7-9 and TRBJ2-5, with 11 bases matching TRBD2. The sample was peripheral blood, taken on day 0 of MenACWY control vaccination. As DNA, the CDR3 is TGTGCCAGCAGCTTAGAGGTAGCGGGAGGGCCGGAGACCCAGTACTTC. Its protein product is CASSLEVAGGPETQYF.